The 16 T cell receptor beta chains in this list originate from one sample, sequenced in a study of blood T cell repertoires in COVID-19. Repertoires were generated with immunoSEQ multiplex PCR, while TCRdb's copy carries only in-frame clones and drops some. The table includes 100,000 to 150,000 clones, roughly 90% detected once. Input material: peripheral blood. These TCRs come from a man aged 45-65 years with COVID-19, enrolled during active disease.

This clone was seen a single time. The V and J genes are TRBV6-6 and TRBJ2-1; D unresolved. Trimming stripped 4 bases from V and 0 bases from J, with 7 bases between. Germline CDR1 MNHNY, CDR2 SVGAGI (reference sequence). The CDR3 is 14 residues long. This CDR3 reads CASSSDSSYNEQFF. The CDR3 DNA is TGTGCCAGCAGTTCTGATAGCTCCTACAATGAGCAGTTCTTC.

The rearrangement links TRBV3-1 (or the pseudogene TRBV3-2) to TRBJ1-2; 9 bases agree with TRBD1. Losses at the gene ends were 4 bases for V and 8 bases for J; bases not matched to a gene: 5. The CDR3 is made up of 13 amino acids. In germline, CDR1 is LGHDT, CDR2 YNNKEL (reference sequence). The CDR3 DNA is TGTGCCAGCAGCCCCGACAGGGGGGGCGGCTACACCTTC. This translates into CASSPDRGGGYTF.

The rearrangement joins TRBV4-2 to TRBJ1-4, with TRBD1 matching 9 bases. From germline, CDR1 is LGHNA and CDR2 YNFKEQ. The CDR3 consists of 15 residues. V trimming: 6 bases; J trimming: 4 bases; junction bases outside the gene matches: 6. The CDR3 protein is CASSRGDRDNEKLFF. DNA of the CDR3: TGTGCCAGCAGTCGAGGGGACAGGGATAATGAAAAACTGTTTTTT.

This clone has a single count. The V gene is TRBV4-1, the J gene TRBJ1-2; 8 positions agree with TRBD1. Trimming cost V 2 bases and J 4 bases; bases outside gene matches: 9. Germline V gene data show CDR1 as MGHRA and CDR2 as YSYEKL. The CDR3 is 16 amino acids. The CDR3 is CASSQRLGQGAYGYTF. In DNA, the CDR3 is TGCGCCAGCAGCCAACGCCTCGGACAGGGAGCCTATGGCTACACCTTC.

This chain joins TRBV9 and TRBJ2-7; TRBD2 agrees at 9 bases. Trimming at V came to 0 bases and at J to 3 bases, leaving 4 bases not matched to a gene. Looked up from germline, CDR1 is SGDLS and CDR2 is YYNGEE. The CDR3 loop spans 15 amino acids. This CDR3 is CASSVGLAGNYEQYF. The CDR3 region has the DNA TGTGCCAGCAGCGTAGGCCTAGCGGGGAACTACGAGCAGTACTTC.

The J gene is TRBJ2-3, the V gene TRBV6-2 or TRBV6-3; the D gene is possibly TRBD2 (5 bases). The CDR3 sequence is 17 residues long. Per germline, CDR1 MNHEY and CDR2 SVGEGT. V shed 0 bases and J shed 6 bases, with 19 bases lying between them. The CDR3 sequence is CASSYSLSSRGPDTQYF. The DNA of the CDR3 is TGTGCCAGCAGTTACTCCCTCTCTAGCCGAGGCCCGGATACGCAGTATTTT.

The chain carries TRBV30 and TRBJ2-7; a weak D match, TRBD1 (7 bases). The germline CDR1 and CDR2 sequences are GTSNPN and SVGIG (reference sequence). Between the trimmed V and J ends, which lost 1 base and 3 bases, there was a span of 10 bases. The CDR3 is 13 residues long. CDR3 residues: CAWSAGGIYEQYF. DNA of the CDR3: TGTGCCTGGAGTGCAGGGGGGATCTACGAGCAGTACTTC.

The chain has TRBV27 and TRBJ2-7; 12 bases agree with TRBD2. The V gene's germline CDR1 is MNHEY and CDR2 SMNVEV (reference sequence). This CDR3 is 16 amino acids long. V trimming: 6 bases; J trimming: 0 bases; junction bases outside the gene matches: 6. In nucleotides, the CDR3 is TGTGCCAGCAGCCAGACTAGCGGGAGCCTCTCCTACGAGCAGTACTTC. Residues: CASSQTSGSLSYEQYF.

This chain links TRBV12-3 or TRBV12-4 with TRBJ2-1; tentatively, D is TRBD1 (5 bases). The CDR3 is 13 residues long. V lost 6 bases and J 4 bases, leaving 10 bases between the germline ends. CDR3 amino acids: CASRKTAYNEQFF. In DNA form, the CDR3 reads TGTGCCAGCAGGAAGACAGCTTACAATGAGCAGTTCTTC.

This chain uses TRBV6-5 with TRBJ2-3, with D possibly being TRBD1 (6 bases). There are 15 residues in the CDR3. Germline CDR1 is MNHEY and CDR2 is SVGAGI. V lost 4 bases to trimming and J lost 6 bases, with 17 bases between them. The CDR3, as DNA: TGTGCCAGCAGTTCTCCGGCATTTGGACAGGATACGCAGTATTTT. This encodes CASSSPAFGQDTQYF.

The rearrangement joins TRBV27 to TRBJ1-1; no clear D gene. Between the trimmed V and J ends, which lost 1 base and 0 bases, there was a span of 9 bases. Germline V lookup: CDR1 MNHEY, CDR2 SMNVEV (reference sequence). CDR3 length equals 15 residues. This CDR3 is CASSLLGSLNTEAFF. The CDR3 nucleotides read TGTGCCAGCAGTTTATTAGGTAGCCTGAACACTGAAGCTTTCTTT.

The gene calls are TRBV7-3 and TRBJ2-7; 10 positions agree with TRBD2. This CDR3 comprises 15 residues. Germline loops: CDR1 SGHTA, CDR2 FQGTGA. J lost 4 bases, V lost 5 bases, and 8 bases had no gene match. CDR3 amino acids: CASSPEPSGRYEQYF. The CDR3 nucleotides read TGTGCCAGCAGCCCAGAGCCTAGCGGGAGATACGAGCAGTACTTC.

V and J are TRBV15 and TRBJ2-7; 8 positions agree with TRBD1. With V trimmed by 1 base and J by 2 bases, 4 bases remained unmatched. The germline V gene has CDR1 LNHNV and CDR2 YYDKDF (reference sequence). The CDR3 is 15 amino acids. The CDR3 coding sequence is TGTGCCACCAGCAGAGGGGACAGGTACCCCTACGAGCAGTACGTC. Its translation: CATSRGDRYPYEQYV.

The chain joins TRBV6-6 to TRBJ2-1; 11 positions match TRBD2. The CDR3 length is 16 residues. V dropped 0 bases and J dropped 7; count of bases not matched to a gene: 5. Germline V gene sequence: CDR1 MNHNY, CDR2 SVGAGI (reference sequence). The DNA of the CDR3 is TGTGCCAGCAGTTACTCGATTAGCGGGAGGGCGAATGAGCAGTTCTTC. Translated: CASSYSISGRANEQFF.

J is TRBJ2-3 and V is TRBV10-1; a weak D match, TRBD2 (7 bases). The CDR3 spans 17 residues. The germline V gene encodes CDR1 WNHNN and CDR2 SYGVQD (reference sequence). V was trimmed by 7 bases and J by 0 bases, leaving 20 bases between them. CDR3 in amino acids: CASKGGRDPKSTDTQYF. DNA of the CDR3: TGCGCCAGCAAGGGGGGGCGGGACCCCAAGAGCACAGATACGCAGTATTTT.

The J gene is TRBJ2-5, the V gene TRBV6-5, with TRBD1 matching 12 bases. CDR3 length: 15 residues. V shed 6 bases and J 5 bases; nucleotides not matched to a gene: 7. Germline V gene sequence: CDR1 MNHEY, CDR2 SVGAGI. The CDR3 DNA sequence: TGTGCCAGCAGGGCCGGGACAGGGGGCCGGGAGACCCAGTACTTC. This encodes CASRAGTGGRETQYF.